This T cell receptor beta chain was obtained from a study of blood T cell repertoires in COVID-19. Assay used: immunoSEQ multiplex PCR; TCRdb lists only in-frame clones, some missing. Among some 260,000 clones listed, approximately 90% were seen once. Germline values: CDR1 KGHSH, CDR2 LQKENI. The trim removed 4 bases at V and 6 bases at J, leaving 11 bases unmatched. The CDR3 length is 16 residues. The source material was peripheral blood. The receptor was isolated from a woman in her 40s who had recovered from COVID-19. The chain recombines TRBV18 with TRBJ1-4; 7 nucleotides line up with TRBD1. The CDR3 bases are TGTGCCAGCTCACGAAGGACAGGAGCAGGGGATGAAAAACTGTTTTTT. It codes for CASSRRTGAGDEKLFF.